This TCR beta chain was profiled in a study of blood T cell repertoires in COVID-19. In the study overall: The study drew acute and convalescent COVID-19 samples from the United States, Italy and Spain.

The CDR3 consists of 15 residues. V was shortened by 6 bases and J by 4 bases, with 15 bases between the two germline ends. Germline V gene lookup returns CDR1 MNHNY and CDR2 SVGAGI (reference sequence). Data came from immunoSEQ multiplex PCR; TCRdb stores just in-frame clones and leaves some out. This table has about 230,000 clones, less than 90% appearing once. The chain carries TRBV6-6 and TRBJ2-2; D is possibly TRBD2 (6 bases). The TCR was taken from a woman between 65 and 79 years old with active or convalescent COVID-19. Material: peripheral blood. CDR3 bases: TGTGCCAGCAGCCCACGCGGGGCCGGCACCGGGGAGCTGTTTTTT. Residues: CASSPRGAGTGELFF.